This T cell receptor beta chain appears in the sequencing data of a study of cytomegalovirus exposure and HLA in healthy donors. Germline V lookup: CDR1 SGHTA, CDR2 FQGTGA. The CDR3 has 15 amino acids. Trimming left V 5 bases short and J 8 bases short, with 19 bases between. PCR involved 60 Vbeta and 13 Jbeta primers. Sequencing was performed with immunoSEQ multiplex PCR; in TCRdb, only in-frame clones are kept and a portion is missing. The table records around 180,000 clones, over 75% of them present only once. Sequencing was carried out using PBMCs. This sequence joins TRBV7-3 and TRBJ2-1, with D possibly matching TRBD2 (6 bases). This TCR derives from a girl less than two years old in good health and CMV-seronegative. CDR3 coding DNA: TGTGCCAGCAGCCAGGAGGGACTCAGGGTAGATGAGCAGTTCTTC. Residues: CASSQEGLRVDEQFF.